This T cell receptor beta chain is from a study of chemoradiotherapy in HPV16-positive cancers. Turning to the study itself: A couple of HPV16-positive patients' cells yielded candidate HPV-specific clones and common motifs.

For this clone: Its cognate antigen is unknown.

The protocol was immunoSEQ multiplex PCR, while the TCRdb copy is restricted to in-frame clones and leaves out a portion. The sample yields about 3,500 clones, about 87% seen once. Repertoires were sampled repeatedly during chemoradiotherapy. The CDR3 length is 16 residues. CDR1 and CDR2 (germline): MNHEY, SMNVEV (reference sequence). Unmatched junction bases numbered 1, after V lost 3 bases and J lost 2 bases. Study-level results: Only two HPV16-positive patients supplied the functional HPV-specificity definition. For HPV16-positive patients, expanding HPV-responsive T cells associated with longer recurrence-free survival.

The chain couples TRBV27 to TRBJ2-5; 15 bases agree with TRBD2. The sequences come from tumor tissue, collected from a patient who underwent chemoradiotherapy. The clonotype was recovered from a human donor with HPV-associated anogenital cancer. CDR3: CASSLGLAGGQETQYF. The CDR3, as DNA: TGTGCCAGCAGTTTGGGACTAGCGGGAGGACAAGAGACCCAGTACTTC.